Reported below is one TCR beta chain. The target antigen is unknown. TCRdb's table, derived via immunoSEQ multiplex PCR, lists solely in-frame clones and lacks some. The repertoire includes approximately 88,000 clones, 90% of them detected once, and 5% to 5.5% sits in the top ten. The sample belongs to a study of T cell responses to AZD1222 COVID-19 vaccine. Findings of the study overall: The study found vaccine-associated CD4 TCRs spanning spike, dominant at 160-218 and 743-854. White British people made up most donors, females outnumbered males, and clonal diversity was possibly underestimated. Repertoires were collected only later (after the peak T cell response had occurred). Nearly half of spike-specific TCRs reportedly target unmutated variant regions.

Germline V CDR1 and CDR2: MDHEN, SYDVKM. The ends lost 11 bases at V and 8 bases at J; junction bases unmatched: 14. The CDR3 loop spans 14 amino acids. The sequencing here drew on peripheral blood, taken 28 days after the second AZD1222 dose. This TCR was sampled from an adult who received the AZD1222 COVID-19 vaccine. The chain joins TRBV28 to TRBJ1-2, with TRBD1 matching 10 bases. In DNA, the CDR3 is TGTGCCTCGAGCGGGGGACAGGGGATTGGGGGCTACACCTTC. It encodes CASSGGQGIGGYTF.